The clone carrying this TCR beta chain rates as medium-sized. Time point noted: after trial treatment. The treatment is: LDRT plus nivolumab, ipilimumab, low-dose cyclophosphamide and aspirin (RACIN trial). This specimen belongs to a study of low-dose radiotherapy and immunotherapy resistance in tumors. Deletions cut 0 bases from V and 0 bases from J, with 7 bases between. Germline V gene lookup returns CDR1 LNHNV and CDR2 YYDKDF (reference sequence). The CDR3 has 15 amino acids. TRAV- and TRBV-specific primers, spanning alpha and beta chains, primed first-strand cDNA. An approximately 19-cycle PCR with a constant-region primer and V-primer adapter amplified TCRs. In vitro transcription served to amplify the isolated mRNA. TCRdb processed the reads anew with MiXCR; each CDR3 protein has one entry. This table holds about 60,000 distinct CDR3 sequences, less than 30% found once.

The source was PBMCs, collected after low-dose radiotherapy plus immunotherapy. The genes are TRBV15 and TRBJ2-3; D not certain. This receptor was identified in a male donor with prostate cancer. The DNA for the CDR3 is TGTGCCACCAGCAGAGATCCTACTAGCACAGATACGCAGTATTTT. It codes for CATSRDPTSTDTQYF.